Shown below are 20 T cell receptor beta chains from a single sample sequenced in a study of T-cell memory formation after mild COVID-19. Via MiXCR, TCRdb re-called the 5' RACE reads, giving one row per CDR3 protein. The table shows roughly 550,000 distinct CDR3 sequences, with around 21% occurring only once. Material: PBMCs or a T cell subset sorted from them (not recorded which). The receptors shown here come from an adult woman who had mild COVID-19 (a few samples of this study predate the infection). Cell type and time point are not known.

The chain employs TRBV5-6 and TRBJ2-5; tentative D call: TRBD1 (5 bases). Looked up from germline, CDR1 is SGHDT and CDR2 is YYEEEE. V shed 1 base and J shed 1 base, with 23 bases lying between them. The CDR3 is made up of 19 amino acids. This CDR3 reads CASSLQGPKRRKLQETQYF. CDR3 DNA sequence: TGTGCCAGCAGCTTGCAGGGCCCCAAGCGCAGGAAGCTCCAAGAGACCCAGTACTTC.

The V gene is TRBV7-2, the J gene TRBJ2-7; D not certain. V dropped 5 bases and J dropped 5 bases, with 13 bases sitting between them. CDR3 length: 13 residues. The germline V gene has CDR1 SGHTA and CDR2 FQGNSA. Written as DNA, the CDR3 is TGTGCCAGCAGCCCCCGGGTGCTGGACGAGCAGTACTTC. Translating gives CASSPRVLDEQYF.

This clonotype has more than one count but fewer than ten. This rearrangement joins TRBV7-2 to TRBJ2-3; TRBD2 agrees at 9 bases. The CDR3 is 15 residues long. The V gene's germline CDR1 is SGHTA and CDR2 FQGNSA. V lost 3 bases to trimming and J lost 4 bases; unmatched junction nucleotides: 5. The CDR3 nucleotides read TGTGCCAGCAGCTTGCGGGAGGGCGGTGCAGATACGCAGTATTTT. This codes for CASSLREGGADTQYF.

This clonotype was counted a few times. The rearrangement links TRBV12-3 or TRBV12-4 to TRBJ1-3; D remains ambiguous. Trimming removed 3 bases at V and 0 bases at J, with 9 bases between. The CDR3 sequence is 15 residues long. CDR3 nucleotides: TGTGCCAGCAGTTTCGTTCCGAGCTCTGGAAACACCATATATTTT. Translation: CASSFVPSSGNTIYF.

The rearrangement uses TRBV29-1 and TRBJ2-2, with D tentatively TRBD1 or TRBD2 (6 bases each). This CDR3 is built from 14 residues. CDR1 and CDR2 (germline): SQVTM, ANQGSEA. Trimming shortened V by 3 bases and J by 4 bases, and 12 bases separated the two germline ends. In DNA form, the CDR3 reads TGCAGCGTTGAGGAGGAGGGGGGCACCGGGGAGCTGTTTTTT. Encoded protein: CSVEEEGGTGELFF.

The chain couples TRBV5-1 to TRBJ2-1, with 10 bases lining up with TRBD2. The CDR3 spans 14 residues. V lost 6 bases, J lost 9 bases, and 9 bases stayed unmatched. CDR1 and CDR2 (germline): SGHRS, YFSETQ. The CDR3 spells CASTLGLAVGEQFF. The CDR3, as DNA: TGCGCCAGCACCCTAGGACTAGCGGTCGGTGAGCAGTTCTTC.

This clonotype was counted only a few times. The chain employs TRBV6-2 or TRBV6-3 and TRBJ2-7; no clear D gene. CDR1 is MNHEY, CDR2 SVGEGT, per germline. CDR3 length equals 14 residues. V was clipped by 2 bases and J by 5 bases, with 13 bases between them. CDR3 DNA sequence: TGTGCCAGCAGTTACCCCTTGCCTAGGGACGAGCAGTACTTC. Protein sequence: CASSYPLPRDEQYF.

This rearrangement joins TRBV15 to TRBJ2-2; 8 bases map to TRBD1. The ends lost 3 bases at V and 4 bases at J; junction bases unmatched: 7. CDR1 is LNHNV, CDR2 YYDKDF, per germline (reference sequence). CDR3 length equals 16 residues. The CDR3 nucleotides are TGTGCCACCAGCAGGGCGGGACAGGTGGTCACCGGGGAGCTGTTTTTT. This encodes CATSRAGQVVTGELFF.

The chain carries TRBV4-3 and TRBJ2-3; 12 bases line up with TRBD2. This CDR3 has 18 amino acids. J gave up 1 base and V 1 base, and 6 bases lay outside the gene matches. Germline lookup yields CDR1 LGHNA and CDR2 YSLEER. The CDR3 loop is CASSQGLAGGPRTDTQYF. In nucleotides, the CDR3 is TGCGCCAGCAGCCAAGGTCTAGCGGGAGGGCCGCGCACAGATACGCAGTATTTT.

This CDR3 reads CASSGQGVVDEQFF. CDR3 nucleotide sequence: TGCGCCAGCAGCGGGCAGGGGGTGGTCGATGAGCAGTTCTTC. V usage is TRBV5-1 and J usage is TRBJ2-1, with 7 bases fitting TRBD1. Germline V gene data show CDR1 as SGHRS and CDR2 as YFSETQ. This CDR3 region has 14 residues. V lost 4 bases and J lost 8; bases outside the gene matches: 9.

The rearrangement links TRBV29-1 to TRBJ2-7; D call uncertain. The CDR3 loop spans 17 amino acids. The germline V gene encodes CDR1 SQVTM and CDR2 ANQGSEA. V lost 3 bases to trimming and J lost 0 bases, with 21 bases between them. CDR3 region: CSVEQDIGLGFSYEQYF. The CDR3 DNA is TGCAGCGTTGAGCAGGATATAGGTCTGGGATTCTCCTACGAGCAGTACTTC.

The chain carries TRBV20-1 and TRBJ1-5; 7 bases map to TRBD1. CDR1 and CDR2 (germline): DFQATT, SNEGSKA (reference sequence). CDR3 size: 13 residues. The junction had 9 bases not matched to a gene; V was cut back by 6 bases and J by 7 bases. The CDR3 DNA is TGCAGTGCAAGCAGGGGGAGTAGGCAGCCCCAGCATTTT. Translating it yields CSASRGSRQPQHF.

The V gene is TRBV9, the J gene TRBJ2-7; D remains ambiguous. Germline loops: CDR1 SGDLS, CDR2 YYNGEE. The CDR3 has 14 amino acids. The V end lost 0 bases, the J end lost 2 bases, and 9 bases lay between the germline ends. The CDR3 spells CASSVGGYTYEQYF. In DNA form, the CDR3 reads TGTGCCAGCAGCGTAGGTGGGTACACCTACGAGCAGTACTTC.

This rearrangement joins TRBV19 to TRBJ2-7, with D possibly being TRBD2 (7 bases). Germline assignment: CDR1 LNHDA and CDR2 SQIVND (reference sequence). V was clipped by 6 bases and J by 6 bases, with 21 bases between them. The CDR3 has 15 amino acids. CDR3 region: CASSLGRGPTFEQYF. The CDR3 DNA is TGTGCCAGTAGCCTAGGGCGGGGGCCTACTTTCGAGCAGTACTTC.

A remark on this clonotype: Germline is not matched at one junction end, which may reflect a read error. J is TRBJ1-3 and V is TRBV20-1; D possibly corresponds to TRBD1 (5 bases). Germline V gene sequence: CDR1 DFQATT, CDR2 SNEGSKA (reference sequence). The CDR3 consists of 13 residues. CDR3 DNA: TGCAGTGCTGGGACGTCAGTTGGAAACACCATGTATTTT. Amino acid sequence: CSAGTSVGNTMYF.

This clonotype turned up a few times. This chain uses TRBV24-1 with TRBJ2-7; D possibly corresponds to TRBD1 (6 bases). V lost 4 bases to trimming and J lost 7 bases, with 10 bases between them. The CDR3 is 12 residues long. Germline V gives CDR1 KGHDR, CDR2 SFDVKD. The chain's CDR3 is CATSEGAREQYF. CDR3 DNA: TGTGCCACCAGTGAGGGGGCAAGGGAGCAGTACTTC.

This clonotype has more than one count but fewer than ten. The chain uses TRBV12-3 or TRBV12-4 and TRBJ2-2; D gene unclear. Trimming took off 3 bases at V and 9 bases at J, with 8 bases between the two ends. This CDR3 has 12 residues. CDR3 nucleotide sequence: TGTGCCAGCAGTTTTTGGGCCCGGGAGCTGTTTTTT. Its protein product is CASSFWARELFF.

This clonotype showed up just a few times. The chain joins TRBV5-1 to TRBJ1-1; 7 nucleotides agree with TRBD1. Germline CDR1 and CDR2: SGHRS and YFSETQ. This CDR3 contains 15 residues. The V gene end was trimmed by 4 bases and the J gene end by 1 base; junction bases not matched to a gene: 7. For the CDR3, the DNA is TGCGCCAGCAGCGTAGGACAGGTTTCGAACACTGAAGCTTTCTTT. It specifies CASSVGQVSNTEAFF. The full variable domain, completed using reference TRBV5-1 and TRBJ1-1, is KAGVTQTPRYLIKTRGQQVTLSCSPISGHRSVSWYQQTPGQGLQFLFEYFSETQRNKGNFPGRFSGRQFSNSRSEMNVSTLELGDSALYLCASSVGQVSNTEAFFGQGTRLTVV.

This clonotype was seen repeatedly, ten times or more. The gene calls are TRBV7-3 and TRBJ1-2; D not certain. Looked up from germline, CDR1 is SGHTA and CDR2 is FQGTGA. This CDR3 region has 12 residues. Deletions cut 0 bases from V and 7 bases from J, with 6 bases between. CDR3 region: CASSLTGVGYTF. The CDR3 bases are TGTGCCAGCAGCTTAACAGGTGTTGGCTACACCTTC.

The V call is TRBV18, the J call TRBJ1-2; a weak D match, TRBD1 (5 bases). CDR1 and CDR2 (germline): KGHSH, LQKENI. Trimming took off 1 base at V and 6 bases at J, with 15 bases between the two ends. The CDR3 consists of 15 residues. DNA of the CDR3: TGTGCCAGCTCACCACGTCCGGGGGAATTAAATGGCTACACCTTC. Translating gives CASSPRPGELNGYTF. Variable domain in full (rest from reference TRBV18 and TRBJ1-2): NAGVMQNPRHLVRRRGQEARLRCSPMKGHSHVYWYRQLPEEGLKFMVYLQKENIIDESGMPKERFSAEFPKEGPSILRIQQVVRGDSAAYFCASSPRPGELNGYTFGSGTRLTVV.